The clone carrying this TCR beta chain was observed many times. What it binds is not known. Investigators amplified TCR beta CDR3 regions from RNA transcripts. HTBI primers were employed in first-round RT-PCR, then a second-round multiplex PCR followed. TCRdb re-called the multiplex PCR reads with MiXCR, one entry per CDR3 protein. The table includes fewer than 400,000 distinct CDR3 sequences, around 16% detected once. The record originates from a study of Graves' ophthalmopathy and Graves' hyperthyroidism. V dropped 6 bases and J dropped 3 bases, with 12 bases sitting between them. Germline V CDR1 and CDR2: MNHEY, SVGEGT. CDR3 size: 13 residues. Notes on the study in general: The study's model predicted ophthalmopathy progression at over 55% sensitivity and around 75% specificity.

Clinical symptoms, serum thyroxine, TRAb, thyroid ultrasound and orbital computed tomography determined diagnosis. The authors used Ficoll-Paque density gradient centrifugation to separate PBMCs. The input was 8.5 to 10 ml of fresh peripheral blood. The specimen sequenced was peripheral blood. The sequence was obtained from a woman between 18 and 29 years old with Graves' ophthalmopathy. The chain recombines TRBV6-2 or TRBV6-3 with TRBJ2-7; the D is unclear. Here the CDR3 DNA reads TGTGCCAGCAGAACACTTCCCTTCTACGAGCAGTACTTC. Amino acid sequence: CASRTLPFYEQYF.